The 25 T cell receptor beta chains reported below all come from one sample, sequenced in a study of shared clonotypes between healthy human individuals. This table comes from immunoSEQ multiplex PCR, and its TCRdb copy is limited to in-frame clones, with some not included. Of some 580,000 clones in the sample, 95% to 98% were seen once. Sequenced: naive CD4+ T cells sorted from blood. Subset reported: CD45RA+ positively selected. These receptors came from a woman aged 25 to 39 in good health.

The rearrangement links TRBV5-8 to TRBJ2-1; D is uncertain. CDR3 length equals 16 residues. Trimming cost V 0 bases and J 2 bases, with 12 bases left between them. CDR1 SGHTS and CDR2 YDEGEE come from the germline V gene. The CDR3: CASSLGLGITYNEQFF. The CDR3 DNA reads as TGTGCCAGCAGCTTGGGGTTGGGTATCACCTACAATGAGCAGTTCTTC.

This chain joins TRBV19 and TRBJ1-1; D might be TRBD1 (5 bases). In germline, CDR1 is LNHDA, CDR2 SQIVND (reference sequence). The CDR3 totals 14 residues. V was shortened by 5 bases and J by 0 bases, with 10 bases between the two germline ends. CDR3 nucleotides: TGTGCCAGTAGTCCCAGAGGGGTGAACACTGAAGCTTTCTTT. This codes for CASSPRGVNTEAFF.

The rearrangement links TRBV28 to TRBJ2-7; D unclear. The CDR3 spans 12 residues. Trimming took off 5 bases at V and 7 bases at J, with 12 bases between the two ends. The germline V gene encodes CDR1 MDHEN and CDR2 SYDVKM. CDR3 nucleotide sequence: TGTGCCAGCAGTCCCCTTGCAGCTGAGCAGTACTTC. Translation gives CASSPLAAEQYF.

CDR3 nucleotide sequence: TGCGCCAGCACTGTGGGCGGAGAAACAGATACGCAGTATTTT. Protein product: CASTVGGETDTQYF. The rearrangement links TRBV5-1 to TRBJ2-3, with D unresolved. The germline V gene has CDR1 SGHRS and CDR2 YFSETQ. The CDR3 sequence is 14 residues long. Trimming shortened V by 6 bases and J by 3 bases, and 14 bases separated the two germline ends.

The chain is built from TRBV30 and TRBJ2-5; TRBD2 matches 11 bases. Germline V lookup: CDR1 GTSNPN, CDR2 SVGIG (reference sequence). The J segment lost 5 bases and the V segment lost 7 bases, leaving 24 bases of the junction unmatched. The length of the CDR3 is 19 residues. The CDR3 DNA reads as TGTGCCTACGCACGGGCAGGGAAACAACTAGCGGGAGAGTCGGAGACCCAGTACTTC. Its translation is CAYARAGKQLAGESETQYF.

DNA of the CDR3: TGTGCCAGCAGCTTAGGGGGCCCGGGTAATTCACCCCTCCACTTT. Translating gives CASSLGGPGNSPLHF. The chain joins TRBV11-2 to TRBJ1-6; D may be TRBD1 (5 bases). This CDR3 is built from 15 residues. The V gene's germline CDR1 is SGHAT and CDR2 FQNNGV. Trimming removed 1 base at V and 6 bases at J, with 10 bases between.

The gene calls are TRBV19 and TRBJ2-5; perhaps TRBD1 as D (5 bases). The CDR3 contains 13 residues. Per the germline V gene, CDR1 is LNHDA and CDR2 is SQIVND (reference sequence). V lost 3 bases to trimming and J lost 8 bases, with 13 bases between them. In nucleotides, the CDR3 is TGTGCCAGTAGTATCAGGGTCCAAAGAACCCAGTACTTC. It yields the protein CASSIRVQRTQYF.

The V call is TRBV6-6, the J call TRBJ2-4, with D possibly matching TRBD1 (6 bases). CDR1 and CDR2 (germline): MNHNY, SVGAGI (reference sequence). Trimming removed 10 bases from V and 6 bases from J, with 19 bases in between. The CDR3 is made up of 14 amino acids. The CDR3 sequence: CATTQSGQRNIQYF. The CDR3 nucleotides read TGTGCCACCACCCAGTCTGGACAGAGAAACATTCAGTACTTC.

The chain employs TRBV18 and TRBJ2-6; the D gene could be TRBD1 or TRBD2 (6 bases each). Trimming shortened V by 2 bases and J by 4 bases, and 12 bases separated the two germline ends. The CDR3 is made up of 16 amino acids. Germline values: CDR1 KGHSH, CDR2 LQKENI. As DNA, the CDR3 is TGTGCCAGCTCACCAGTTGGGGGGCACGGGGCCAACGTCCTGACTTTC. Its protein is CASSPVGGHGANVLTF.

J is TRBJ2-7 and V is TRBV19, with 9 bases matching TRBD1. Trimming at V came to 3 bases and at J to 4 bases, leaving 10 bases not matched to a gene. There are 16 residues in the CDR3. The V gene's germline CDR1 is LNHDA and CDR2 SQIVND (reference sequence). The CDR3 nucleotides read TGTGCCAGTAGTATCGGACCGGGACAGGGAGGGTACGAGCAGTACTTC. Amino acids: CASSIGPGQGGYEQYF.

This rearrangement joins TRBV7-3 to TRBJ2-2; 10 nucleotides line up with TRBD1. This CDR3 comprises 15 residues. V lost 5 bases, J lost 6 bases, and 6 bases stayed unmatched. The germline V gene encodes CDR1 SGHTA and CDR2 FQGTGA. CDR3 in amino acids: CASSPGTGEAGELFF. The CDR3 DNA sequence: TGTGCCAGCAGCCCCGGGACAGGGGAAGCCGGGGAGCTGTTTTTT.

The V call is TRBV9, the J call TRBJ1-1; no firm D call. This CDR3 has 13 amino acids. Germline lookup yields CDR1 SGDLS and CDR2 YYNGEE. The V end was cut by 4 bases, the J end by 1 base, with 8 bases between. As DNA, the CDR3 is TGTGCCAGCAGCTTTACAGAGAACACTGAAGCTTTCTTT. This encodes CASSFTENTEAFF.

This clone was seen just once. The chain combines TRBV19 with TRBJ1-5, with TRBD1 matching 9 bases. V shed 6 bases, J shed 5 bases, and the junction held 2 bases outside the gene matches. The CDR3 is 13 residues long. CDR1 and CDR2 from the germline V gene are LNHDA and SQIVND (reference sequence). CDR3: CASSWTGDQPQHF. The CDR3 nucleotides are TGTGCCAGTAGCTGGACAGGGGATCAGCCCCAGCATTTT.

This chain joins TRBV9 and TRBJ2-3; 11 nucleotides agree with TRBD2. Looked up from germline, CDR1 is SGDLS and CDR2 is YYNGEE. The CDR3 contains 17 residues. J gave up 1 base and V 3 bases, and 7 bases lay outside the gene matches. CDR3 in amino acids: CASSGYTSGGGTDTQYF. The CDR3 nucleotides read TGTGCCAGCAGCGGATACACTAGCGGGGGCGGCACAGATACGCAGTATTTT.

This clone has a single count. The V and J genes are TRBV6-5 and TRBJ1-6; D is possibly TRBD1 (5 bases). Per the germline V gene, CDR1 is MNHEY and CDR2 is SVGAGI. The V end lost 5 bases, the J end lost 7 bases, and 12 bases lay between the germline ends. This CDR3 is 14 amino acids long. The CDR3 DNA follows: TGTGCCAGCAGTACCGAGACAGAGAATTCACCCCTCCACTTT. This encodes CASSTETENSPLHF.

The chain joins TRBV28 to TRBJ1-2; a possible D gene is TRBD1 (6 bases). The germline V gene has CDR1 MDHEN and CDR2 SYDVKM. The CDR3 has 14 amino acids. V was trimmed by 1 base and J by 8 bases, leaving 14 bases between them. CDR3: CASSLSPGEGGYTF. The CDR3, as DNA: TGTGCCAGCAGTTTATCCCCAGGGGAGGGAGGCTACACCTTC.

This chain's CDR3 is CASSLEGQGGETQYF. The CDR3 DNA reads TGTGCCAGCAGCTTAGAGGGCCAAGGCGGGGAGACCCAGTACTTC. The chain recombines TRBV11-3 with TRBJ2-5, with a weak D call TRBD2 (5 bases). The length of the CDR3 is 15 residues. The V gene's germline CDR1 is SGHNT and CDR2 YENEEA. With 0 bases removed from V and 5 bases from J, the gap between germline ends came to 13 bases. The variable domain in full, with the rest retrieved from reference TRBV11-3 and TRBJ2-5, is EAGVVQSPRYKIIEKKQPVAFWCNPISGHNTLYWYLQNLGQGPELLIRYENEEAVDDSQLPKDRFSAERLKGVDSTLKIQPAELGDSAVYLCASSLEGQGGETQYFGPGTRLLVL.

The table lists this clone with a count of one. V gene TRBV6-5 combines with J gene TRBJ2-1; D call uncertain. V was trimmed by 4 bases and J by 6 bases, leaving 13 bases between them. CDR3 length equals 14 residues. CDR1 and CDR2 (germline): MNHEY, SVGAGI. As DNA, the CDR3 is TGTGCCAGCAGTTCCGGACGCCTGACCAATGAGCAGTTCTTC. It codes for CASSSGRLTNEQFF.

The chain has TRBV2 and TRBJ2-7; 12 nucleotides match TRBD2. The CDR3 loop spans 14 amino acids. From germline, CDR1 is SNHLY and CDR2 FYNNEI. Trimming at V came to 10 bases and at J to 5 bases, leaving 9 bases not matched to a gene. The CDR3 is CAISSGRARDEQYF. The CDR3 coding sequence is TGTGCCATATCTAGCGGGAGGGCGAGAGACGAGCAGTACTTC.

The chain uses TRBV27 and TRBJ2-7, with 9 bases fitting TRBD1. The ends lost 6 bases at V and 2 bases at J; junction bases unmatched: 5. Germline V gene sequence: CDR1 MNHEY, CDR2 SMNVEV (reference sequence). This CDR3 has 14 residues. The CDR3 sequence: CASSLGTGPYEQYF. The CDR3 DNA reads TGTGCCAGCAGCCTCGGGACAGGGCCCTACGAGCAGTACTTC.

J is TRBJ2-4 and V is TRBV18, with a possible D match to TRBD2 (5 bases). V lost 3 bases and J 1 base, leaving 13 bases between the germline ends. Germline lookup yields CDR1 KGHSH and CDR2 LQKENI. CDR3 length: 16 amino acids. CDR3 sequence: CASSPNAGGAKNIQYF. The CDR3 region has the DNA TGTGCCAGCTCACCTAATGCTGGCGGGGCCAAAAACATTCAGTACTTC. The whole variable domain, filled in from reference TRBV18 and TRBJ2-4, reads NAGVMQNPRHLVRRRGQEARLRCSPMKGHSHVYWYRQLPEEGLKFMVYLQKENIIDESGMPKERFSAEFPKEGPSILRIQQVVRGDSAAYFCASSPNAGGAKNIQYFGAGTRLSVL.

The CDR3 loop reads CASSSPGTGKSNQPQHF. The CDR3 DNA reads as TGTGCCAGCAGTTCACCCGGGACAGGGAAGAGTAATCAGCCCCAGCATTTT. The chain is built from TRBV28 and TRBJ1-5; 9 bases fit TRBD1. Per the germline V gene, CDR1 is MDHEN and CDR2 is SYDVKM. V trimming: 4 bases; J trimming: 4 bases; junction bases outside the gene matches: 11. This CDR3 spans 17 amino acids. The variable domain in full, with the rest retrieved from reference TRBV28 and TRBJ1-5, is DVKVTQSSRYLVKRTGEKVFLECVQDMDHENMFWYRQDPGLGLRLIYFSYDVKMKEKGDIPEGYSVSREKKERFSLILESASTNQTSMYLCASSSPGTGKSNQPQHFGDGTRLSIL.

The chain recombines TRBV19 with TRBJ2-5; no clear D gene. The CDR3 runs to 12 residues. CDR1 and CDR2 (germline): LNHDA, SQIVND (reference sequence). Trimming took off 5 bases at V and 6 bases at J, with 10 bases between the two ends. The CDR3 is CASSSSRKTQYF. In DNA form, the CDR3 reads TGTGCCAGTAGTTCCAGTCGGAAGACCCAGTACTTC.

The V gene is TRBV9, the J gene TRBJ1-1; TRBD1 might be the D (5 bases). CDR1 and CDR2 from the germline V gene are SGDLS and YYNGEE. Trimming shortened V by 0 bases and J by 11 bases, and 23 bases separated the two germline ends. The CDR3 runs 16 residues. Written as DNA, the CDR3 is TGTGCCAGCAGCGTAGGGACACTCGCAGCAAGTTATTTGGCTTTCTTT. This translates into CASSVGTLAASYLAFF.

The chain has TRBV7-2 and TRBJ1-4; D remains ambiguous. The CDR3 is 18 amino acids. The V gene lost 0 bases and the J gene lost 1 base, with 15 bases spanning the gap. In germline, CDR1 is SGHTA, CDR2 FQGNSA. Here the CDR3 DNA reads TGTGCCAGCAGCTTAGCGGGCCTACGGTGGGGAACTAATGAAAAACTGTTTTTT. Translation: CASSLAGLRWGTNEKLFF.